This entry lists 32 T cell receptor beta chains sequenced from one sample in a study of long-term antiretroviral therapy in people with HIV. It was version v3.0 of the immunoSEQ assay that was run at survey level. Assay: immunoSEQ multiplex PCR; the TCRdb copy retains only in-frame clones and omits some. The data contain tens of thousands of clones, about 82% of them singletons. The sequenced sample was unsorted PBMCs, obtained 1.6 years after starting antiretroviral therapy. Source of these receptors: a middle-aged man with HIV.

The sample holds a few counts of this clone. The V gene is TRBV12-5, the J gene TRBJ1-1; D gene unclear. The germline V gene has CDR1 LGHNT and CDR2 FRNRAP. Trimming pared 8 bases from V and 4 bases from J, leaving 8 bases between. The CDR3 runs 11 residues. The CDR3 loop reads CASFGSTEAFF. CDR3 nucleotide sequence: TGTGCTAGTTTCGGGAGCACTGAAGCTTTCTTT.

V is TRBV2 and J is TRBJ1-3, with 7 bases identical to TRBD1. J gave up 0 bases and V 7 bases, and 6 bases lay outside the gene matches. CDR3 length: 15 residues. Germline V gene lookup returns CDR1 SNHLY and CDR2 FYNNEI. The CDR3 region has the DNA TGTGCCAGCATATCGAACAGGGGCTCTGGAAACACCATATATTTT. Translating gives CASISNRGSGNTIYF.

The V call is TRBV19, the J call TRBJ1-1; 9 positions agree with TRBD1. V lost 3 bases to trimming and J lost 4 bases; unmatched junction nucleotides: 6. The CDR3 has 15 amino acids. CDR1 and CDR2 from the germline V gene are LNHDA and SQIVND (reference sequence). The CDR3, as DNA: TGTGCCAGTAGTATCGGGGGACAGGGTATCACTGAAGCTTTCTTT. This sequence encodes CASSIGGQGITEAFF.

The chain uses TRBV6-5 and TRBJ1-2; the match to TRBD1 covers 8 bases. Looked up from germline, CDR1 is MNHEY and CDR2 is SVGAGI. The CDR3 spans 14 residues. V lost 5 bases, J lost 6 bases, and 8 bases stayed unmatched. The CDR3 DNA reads TGTGCCAGCAGTCCCCTAGACAGGGGAGATGGCTACACCTTC. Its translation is CASSPLDRGDGYTF.

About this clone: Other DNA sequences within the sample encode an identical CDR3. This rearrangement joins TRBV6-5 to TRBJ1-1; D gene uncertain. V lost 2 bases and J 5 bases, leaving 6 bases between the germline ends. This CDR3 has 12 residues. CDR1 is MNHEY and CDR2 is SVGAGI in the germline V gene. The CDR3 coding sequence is TGTGCCAGCAGTTACGGAGGTACTGAAGCTTTCTTT. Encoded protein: CASSYGGTEAFF.

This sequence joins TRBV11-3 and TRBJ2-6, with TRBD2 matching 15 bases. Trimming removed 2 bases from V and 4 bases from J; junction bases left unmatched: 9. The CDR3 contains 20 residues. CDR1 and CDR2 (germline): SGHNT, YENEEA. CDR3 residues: CASSLRGLAGGRSGANVLTF. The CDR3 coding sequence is TGTGCCAGCAGCTTACGAGGACTAGCGGGAGGGCGGTCCGGGGCCAACGTCCTGACTTTC.

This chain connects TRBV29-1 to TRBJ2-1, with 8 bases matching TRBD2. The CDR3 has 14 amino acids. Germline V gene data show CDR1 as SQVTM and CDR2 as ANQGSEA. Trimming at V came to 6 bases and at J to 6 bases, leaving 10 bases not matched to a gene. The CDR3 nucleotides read TGCAGCGTGAGACTCGGGAGGGTTGGCAATGAGCAGTTCTTC. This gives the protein CSVRLGRVGNEQFF.

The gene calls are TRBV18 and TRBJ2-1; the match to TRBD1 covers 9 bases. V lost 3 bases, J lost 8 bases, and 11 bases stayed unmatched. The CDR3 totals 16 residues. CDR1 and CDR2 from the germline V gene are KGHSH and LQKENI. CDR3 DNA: TGTGCCAGCTCACCGGAAATGGGACAGGGAGGCGATGAGCAGTTCTTC. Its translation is CASSPEMGQGGDEQFF.

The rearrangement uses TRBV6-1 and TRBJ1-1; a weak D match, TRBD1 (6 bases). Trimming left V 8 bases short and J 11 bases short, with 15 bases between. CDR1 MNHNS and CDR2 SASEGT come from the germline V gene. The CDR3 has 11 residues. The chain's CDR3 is CASGRQAEAFF. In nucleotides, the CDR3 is TGTGCCAGCGGCAGACAGGCAGAGGCTTTCTTT.

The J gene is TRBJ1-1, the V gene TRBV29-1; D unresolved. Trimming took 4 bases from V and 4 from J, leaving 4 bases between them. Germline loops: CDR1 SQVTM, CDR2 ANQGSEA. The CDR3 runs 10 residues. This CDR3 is CSVVVTEAFF. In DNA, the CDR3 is TGCAGCGTTGTAGTCACTGAAGCTTTCTTT.

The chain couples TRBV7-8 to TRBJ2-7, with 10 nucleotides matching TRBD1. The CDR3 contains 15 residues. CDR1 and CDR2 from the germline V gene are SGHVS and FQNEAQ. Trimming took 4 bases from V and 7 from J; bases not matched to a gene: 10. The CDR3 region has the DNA TGTGCCAGCAGCTCAAGGGACAGGGGACTCGGAGAGCAGTACTTC. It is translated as CASSSRDRGLGEQYF.

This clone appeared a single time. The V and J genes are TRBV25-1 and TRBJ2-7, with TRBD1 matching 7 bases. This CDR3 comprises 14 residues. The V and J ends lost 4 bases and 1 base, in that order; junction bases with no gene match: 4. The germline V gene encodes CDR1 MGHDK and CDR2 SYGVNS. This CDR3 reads CASSGWDRSYEQYF. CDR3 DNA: TGTGCCAGCAGTGGGTGGGACAGATCCTACGAGCAGTACTTC.

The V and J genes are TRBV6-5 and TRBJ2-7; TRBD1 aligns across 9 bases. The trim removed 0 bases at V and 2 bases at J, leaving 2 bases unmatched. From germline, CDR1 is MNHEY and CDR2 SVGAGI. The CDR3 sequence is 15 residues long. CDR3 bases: TGTGCCAGCAGTTACTCCGGGACAGGGCCCTACGAGCAGTACTTC. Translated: CASSYSGTGPYEQYF.

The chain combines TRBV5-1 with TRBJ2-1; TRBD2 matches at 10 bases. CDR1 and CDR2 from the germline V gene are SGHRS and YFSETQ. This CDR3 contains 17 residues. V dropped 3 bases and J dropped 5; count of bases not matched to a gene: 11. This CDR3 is CASSSPLAGGGNNEQFF. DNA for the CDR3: TGCGCCAGCAGCTCACCCTTAGCGGGGGGCGGAAACAATGAGCAGTTCTTC.

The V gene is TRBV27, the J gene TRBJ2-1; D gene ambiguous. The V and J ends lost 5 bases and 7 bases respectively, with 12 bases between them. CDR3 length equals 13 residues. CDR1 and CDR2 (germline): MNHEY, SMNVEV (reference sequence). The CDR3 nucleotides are TGTGCCAGCAGTCGTAACCTAGGGAATGAGCAGTTCTTC. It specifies CASSRNLGNEQFF.

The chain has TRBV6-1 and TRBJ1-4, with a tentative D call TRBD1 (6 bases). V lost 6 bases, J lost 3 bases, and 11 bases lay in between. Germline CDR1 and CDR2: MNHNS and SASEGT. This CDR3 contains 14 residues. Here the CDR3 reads CASREGGSNEKLFF. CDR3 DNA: TGTGCCAGCAGGGAGGGGGGGTCTAATGAAAAACTGTTTTTT.

The CDR3 is CASSEGTGHISGNTIYF. The CDR3 coding sequence is TGTGCCAGCAGCGAGGGGACAGGGCATATATCTGGAAACACCATATATTTT. V is TRBV9 and J is TRBJ1-3; 9 bases map to TRBD1. Germline V gene sequence: CDR1 SGDLS, CDR2 YYNGEE. Germline trimming cut 3 bases from V and 1 base from J; bases unmatched to any gene: 8. This CDR3 spans 17 amino acids.

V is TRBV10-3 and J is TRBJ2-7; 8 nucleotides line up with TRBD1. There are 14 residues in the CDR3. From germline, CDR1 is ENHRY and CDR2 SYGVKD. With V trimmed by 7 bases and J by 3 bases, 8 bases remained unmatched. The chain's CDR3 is CAITDQDRGYEQYF. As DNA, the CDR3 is TGTGCCATCACCGACCAAGACAGGGGCTACGAGCAGTACTTC.

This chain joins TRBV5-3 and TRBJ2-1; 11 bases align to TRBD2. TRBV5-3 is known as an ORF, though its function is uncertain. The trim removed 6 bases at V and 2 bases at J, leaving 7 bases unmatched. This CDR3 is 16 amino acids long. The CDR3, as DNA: TGTGCCAGAACCGACCTTAGCGGGAGGGCCTACAATGAGCAGTTCTTC. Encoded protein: CARTDLSGRAYNEQFF.

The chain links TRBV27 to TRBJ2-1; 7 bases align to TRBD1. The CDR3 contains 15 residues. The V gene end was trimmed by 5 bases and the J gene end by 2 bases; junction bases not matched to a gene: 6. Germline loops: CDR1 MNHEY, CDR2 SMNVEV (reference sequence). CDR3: CASSTRQGTYNEQFF. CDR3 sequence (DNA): TGTGCCAGCAGTACGAGACAGGGCACCTACAATGAGCAGTTCTTC.

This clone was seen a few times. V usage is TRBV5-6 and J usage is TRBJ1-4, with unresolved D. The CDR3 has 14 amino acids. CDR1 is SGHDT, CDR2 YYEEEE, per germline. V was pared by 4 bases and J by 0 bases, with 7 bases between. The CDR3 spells CASSMLATNEKLFF. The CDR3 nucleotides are TGTGCCAGCAGCATGCTCGCAACTAATGAAAAACTGTTTTTT.

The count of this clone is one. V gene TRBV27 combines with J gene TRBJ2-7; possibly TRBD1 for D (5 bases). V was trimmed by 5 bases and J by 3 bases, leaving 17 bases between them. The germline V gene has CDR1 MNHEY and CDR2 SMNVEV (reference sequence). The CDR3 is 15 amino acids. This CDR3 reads CASSPEPDNFYEQYF. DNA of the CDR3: TGTGCCAGCAGTCCTGAACCGGACAACTTCTACGAGCAGTACTTC.

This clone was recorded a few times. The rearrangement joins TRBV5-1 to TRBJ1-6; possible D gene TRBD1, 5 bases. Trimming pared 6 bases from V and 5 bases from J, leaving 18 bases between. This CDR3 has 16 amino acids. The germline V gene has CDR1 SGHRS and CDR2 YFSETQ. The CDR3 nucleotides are TGCGCCAGCAATCTAGAGCCCCGGGGGAATAATTCACCCCTCCACTTT. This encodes CASNLEPRGNNSPLHF.

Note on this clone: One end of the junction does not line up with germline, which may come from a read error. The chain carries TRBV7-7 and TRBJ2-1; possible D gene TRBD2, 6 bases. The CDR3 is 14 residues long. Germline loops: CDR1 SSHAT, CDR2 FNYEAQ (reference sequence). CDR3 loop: CASSRRGSYNEQFF. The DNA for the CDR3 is TGTGCTAGCAGCCGGCGGGGCTCCTACAATGAGCAGTTCTTC.

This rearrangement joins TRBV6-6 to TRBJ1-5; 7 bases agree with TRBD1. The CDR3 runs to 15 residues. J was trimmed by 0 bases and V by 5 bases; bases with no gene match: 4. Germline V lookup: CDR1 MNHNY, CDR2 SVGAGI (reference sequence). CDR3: CASSRQGNSNQPQHF. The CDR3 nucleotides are TGTGCCAGCAGTCGACAGGGAAATAGCAATCAGCCCCAGCATTTT.

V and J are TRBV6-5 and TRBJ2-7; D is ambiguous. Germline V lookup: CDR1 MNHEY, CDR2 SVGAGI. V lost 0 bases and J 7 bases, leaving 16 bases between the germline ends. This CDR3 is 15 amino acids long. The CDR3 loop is CASSYSVRSSGEQYF. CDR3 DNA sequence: TGTGCCAGCAGTTACTCGGTCAGGTCTTCCGGGGAGCAGTACTTC.

This chain's CDR3 is CASSDLQGAAGVGYF. CDR3 sequence (DNA): TGTGCCAGCAGTGACTTACAGGGGGCGGCCGGAGTTGGGTATTTT. V usage is TRBV6-1 and J usage is TRBJ2-3; 9 bases are a match to TRBD1. The CDR3 spans 15 residues. From germline, CDR1 is MNHNS and CDR2 SASEGT. Germline trimming cut 3 bases from V and 14 bases from J; bases unmatched to any gene: 15.

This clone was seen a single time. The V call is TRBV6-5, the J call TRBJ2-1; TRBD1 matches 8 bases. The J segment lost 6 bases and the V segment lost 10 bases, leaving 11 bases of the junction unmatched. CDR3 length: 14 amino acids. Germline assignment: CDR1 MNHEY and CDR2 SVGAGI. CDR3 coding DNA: TGTGCCACCGTCGACAGGGGAAGGAGCAATGAGCAGTTCTTC. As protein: CATVDRGRSNEQFF.

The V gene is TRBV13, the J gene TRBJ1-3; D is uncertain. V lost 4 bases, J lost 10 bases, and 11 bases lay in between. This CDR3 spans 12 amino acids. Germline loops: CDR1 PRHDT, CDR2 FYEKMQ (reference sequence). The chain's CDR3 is CASSYARKTIYF. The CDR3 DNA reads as TGTGCCAGCAGCTACGCTCGCAAAACCATATATTTT.

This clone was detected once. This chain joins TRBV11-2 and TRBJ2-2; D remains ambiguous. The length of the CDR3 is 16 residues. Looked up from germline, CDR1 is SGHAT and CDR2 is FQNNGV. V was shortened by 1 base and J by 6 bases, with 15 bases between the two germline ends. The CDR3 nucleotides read TGTGCCAGCAGCTTAGTAGCAGGACCCCCGGCCGGGGAGCTGTTTTTT. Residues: CASSLVAGPPAGELFF.

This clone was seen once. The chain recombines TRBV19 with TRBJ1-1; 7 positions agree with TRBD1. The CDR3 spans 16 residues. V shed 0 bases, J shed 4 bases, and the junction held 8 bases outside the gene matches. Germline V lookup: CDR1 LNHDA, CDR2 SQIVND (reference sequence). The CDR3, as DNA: TGTGCCAGTAGTATAGATCGGGCAGGGGGTACCACTGAAGCTTTCTTT. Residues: CASSIDRAGGTTEAFF. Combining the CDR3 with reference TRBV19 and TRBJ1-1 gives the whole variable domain DGGITQSPKYLFRKEGQNVTLSCEQNLNHDAMYWYRQDPGQGLRLIYYSQIVNDFQKGDIAEGYSVSREKKESFPLTVTSAQKNPTAFYLCASSIDRAGGTTEAFFGQGTRLTVV.

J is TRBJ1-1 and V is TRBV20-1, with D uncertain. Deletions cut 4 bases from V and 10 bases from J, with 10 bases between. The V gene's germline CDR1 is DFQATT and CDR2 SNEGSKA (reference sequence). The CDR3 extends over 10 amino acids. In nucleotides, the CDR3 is TGCAGTGCTATTCTTCGTGGAGCTTTCTTT. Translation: CSAILRGAFF.